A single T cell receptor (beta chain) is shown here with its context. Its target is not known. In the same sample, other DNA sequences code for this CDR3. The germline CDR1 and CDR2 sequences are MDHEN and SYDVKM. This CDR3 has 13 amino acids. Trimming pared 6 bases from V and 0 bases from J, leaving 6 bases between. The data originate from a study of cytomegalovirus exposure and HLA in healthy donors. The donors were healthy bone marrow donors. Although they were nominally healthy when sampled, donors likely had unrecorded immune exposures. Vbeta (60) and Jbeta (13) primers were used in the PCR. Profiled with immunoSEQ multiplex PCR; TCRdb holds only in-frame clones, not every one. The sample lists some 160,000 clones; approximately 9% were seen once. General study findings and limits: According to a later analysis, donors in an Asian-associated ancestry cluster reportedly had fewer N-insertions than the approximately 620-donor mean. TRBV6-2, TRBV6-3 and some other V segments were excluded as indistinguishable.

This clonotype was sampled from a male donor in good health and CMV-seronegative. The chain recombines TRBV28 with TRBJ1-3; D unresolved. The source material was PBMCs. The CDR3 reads CASSLSSGNTIYF. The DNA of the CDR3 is TGTGCCAGCAGCTTGAGCTCTGGAAACACCATATATTTT.